Listed below are T cell receptor beta chains from one sample, sequenced in a study of T cell responses to AZD1222 COVID-19 vaccine. TCRdb keeps only in-frame clones here, not all; method: immunoSEQ multiplex PCR. The table lists around 200,000 clones, 80% to 95% of them singletons, with around 0.93% in the top ten. The starting material was peripheral blood, obtained 28 days after the second dose of the MenACWY control vaccine. These TCRs come from an adult who received the MenACWY meningococcal vaccine as a control. The CDR3 runs from the conserved cysteine through the conserved F or W. The D gene is left open where the match is weak. A clone size is listed for some rows: how often the clone was seen (once, few, many), or a class if it is expanded.

V	D	J	length	size	CDR3	DNA
TRBV7-9	-	TRBJ2-7	13	-	CASSLTPPVEQYF	TGTGCCAGCAGCTTAACTCCGCCTGTGGAGCAGTACTTC
TRBV5-4	TRBD1	TRBJ1-1	15	-	CASRGTATMNTEAFF	TGTGCCAGCAGGGGGACAGCTACTATGAACACTGAAGCTTTCTTT
TRBV3-1/TRBV3-2	-	TRBJ1-2	13	-	CASSPRGGYGYTF	TGTGCCAGCAGCCCCAGGGGCGGCTATGGCTACACCTTC
TRBV9	TRBD2	TRBJ2-3	15	-	CASSSSGGSTDTQYF	TGTGCCAGCAGCTCTAGCGGGGGGAGCACAGATACGCAGTATTTT
TRBV29-1	TRBD2	TRBJ2-7	15	-	CSVEKGGSGGYEQYF	TGCAGCGTTGAAAAGGGCGGTAGCGGGGGCTACGAGCAGTACTTC
TRBV5-1	TRBD1	TRBJ1-6	14	-	CASSLVTGQAPLHF	TGCGCCAGCAGCTTGGTAACCGGACAGGCTCCTCTCCACTTT
TRBV6-5	-	TRBJ2-3	15	once	CASSIGTLSRGTQYF	TGTGCCAGCAGCATCGGGACGCTCAGCCGGGGTACGCAGTATTTT
TRBV6-5	-	TRBJ2-7	14	-	CASSYRGATYEQYF	TGTGCCAGCAGTTACCGCGGGGCAACCTACGAGCAGTACTTC
TRBV12-3/TRBV12-4	-	TRBJ2-1	11	-	CASRAISGQFF	TGTGCCAGCAGGGCTATTAGTGGGCAGTTCTTC
TRBV4-1	-	TRBJ2-7	11	-	CASSSRDEQYF	TGCGCCAGCAGCTCGCGCGACGAGCAGTACTTC
TRBV7-9	TRBD1	TRBJ1-6	15	-	CASSADRGLYSPLHF	TGTGCCAGCAGCGCTGACAGGGGGCTCTATTCACCCCTCCACTTT
TRBV7-8	-	TRBJ1-2	13	-	CASTPQENYGYTF	TGTGCCAGCACCCCCCAGGAGAACTATGGCTACACCTTC
TRBV7-2	-	TRBJ2-5	13	-	CASSLTSIETQYF	TGTGCCAGCAGCTTGACTAGTATTGAGACCCAGTACTTC
TRBV4-2	-	TRBJ2-6	15	-	CASSQALSGANVLTF	TGTGCCAGCAGCCAGGCTTTATCTGGGGCCAACGTCCTGACTTTC
TRBV19	-	TRBJ1-2	13	-	CASSPIQRDGYTF	TGTGCCAGTAGTCCCATCCAAAGGGATGGCTACACCTTC
TRBV4-2	TRBD2	TRBJ2-1	16	-	CASSQDGTSGGNEQFF	TGTGCCAGCAGCCAAGATGGGACTAGCGGGGGCAATGAGCAGTTCTTC
TRBV5-1	-	TRBJ1-1	15	-	CASRVGQERGTEAFF	TGCGCCAGCAGGGTTGGCCAGGAGAGGGGCACTGAAGCTTTCTTT
TRBV20-1	TRBD1	TRBJ2-1	15	-	CSASSGTGAYNEQFF	TGCAGTGCTAGTTCCGGGACAGGGGCCTACAATGAGCAGTTCTTC
TRBV4-1	-	TRBJ2-3	16	-	CASSLSAAQITDTQYF	TGCGCCAGCAGCCTTTCGGCGGCCCAGATCACAGATACGCAGTATTTT
TRBV3-1/TRBV3-2	-	TRBJ2-7	12	-	CASSWTSGEQYF	TGTGCCAGCAGCTGGACTTCGGGAGAGCAGTACTTC
TRBV6-5	-	TRBJ1-1	13	-	CASSYSPHTEAFF	TGTGCCAGCAGTTACTCGCCCCACACTGAAGCTTTCTTT
TRBV5-1	-	TRBJ1-3	16	once	CASSLMAVTSGNTIYF	TGCGCCAGCAGCCTTATGGCAGTAACCTCTGGAAACACCATATATTTT
TRBV19	TRBD1	TRBJ1-1	14	once	CASSKLGGTAEAFF	TGTGCCAGTAGTAAGCTAGGAGGGACAGCTGAAGCTTTCTTT
TRBV28	-	TRBJ2-5	15	-	CASSSHTGGVETQYF	TGTGCCAGCAGTTCTCATACAGGGGGGGTAGAGACCCAGTACTTC
TRBV5-1	TRBD1	TRBJ2-3	17	-	CASSLSAGGTVADTQYF	TGCGCCAGCAGCTTGTCGGCAGGGGGAACGGTAGCAGATACGCAGTATTTT
TRBV5-4	TRBD1	TRBJ1-2	15	-	CASSGGDSVSYGYTF	TGTGCCAGCAGCGGCGGGGACAGCGTTAGCTATGGCTACACCTTC
TRBV18	-	TRBJ2-7	14	-	CASSPRGGLGEQYF	TGTGCCAGCTCACCAAGGGGGGGGCTTGGCGAGCAGTACTTC
TRBV7-9	-	TRBJ1-3	16	-	CASSPGRGRAGNTIYF	TGTGCCAGCAGCCCGGGTCGGGGGCGAGCGGGAAACACCATATATTTT
TRBV6-6	TRBD1	TRBJ1-5	13	-	CASTHRGNQPQHF	TGTGCCAGCACCCACAGGGGAAATCAGCCCCAGCATTTT
TRBV4-2	TRBD1	TRBJ1-4	14	-	CASSQGTGTEKLFF	TGTGCCAGCAGCCAAGGGACAGGGACTGAAAAACTGTTTTTT
TRBV7-2	-	TRBJ1-1	12	-	CASSPDRIASFF	TGTGCCAGCAGCCCCGACAGGATTGCGTCTTTCTTT
TRBV5-1	-	TRBJ2-5	12	once	CASSPGTNKQYF	TGCGCCAGCAGCCCCGGGACCAACAAACAGTACTTC
TRBV28	-	TRBJ1-1	14	-	CASSLSGQYTEAFF	TGTGCCAGCAGTTTATCCGGACAGTATACTGAAGCTTTCTTT
TRBV27	-	TRBJ1-1	14	-	CASTTNPRNTEAFF	TGTGCCAGCACCACGAACCCAAGGAACACTGAAGCTTTCTTT
TRBV6-5	-	TRBJ1-6	15	-	CASSYSPLYNSPLHF	TGTGCCAGCAGTTACTCTCCGTTATATAATTCACCCCTCCACTTT
TRBV7-2	-	TRBJ2-5	13	-	CASSSQGTETQYF	TGTGCCAGCAGCTCACAGGGTACAGAGACCCAGTACTTC
TRBV18	TRBD2	TRBJ2-7	15	-	CASSPRSGGSYEQYF	TGTGCCAGCTCACCAAGGAGCGGGGGCTCCTACGAGCAGTACTTC
TRBV13	TRBD1	TRBJ1-5	14	-	CASSITGAGQPQHF	TGTGCCAGCAGCATTACAGGGGCGGGACAGCCCCAGCATTTT
TRBV6-6	-	TRBJ1-2	14	-	CASSGGQMTSGYTF	TGTGCCAGCAGTGGGGGGCAGATGACGTCAGGCTACACCTTC
TRBV19	-	TRBJ1-3	15	-	CASEMTRSSGNTIYF	TGTGCCAGTGAAATGACACGGAGCTCTGGAAACACCATATATTTT
TRBV5-1	TRBD1	TRBJ1-6	15	-	CASSLGTGPSSPLHF	TGCGCCAGCAGCTTGGGGACAGGCCCTTCTTCACCCCTCCACTTT
TRBV6-2/TRBV6-3	TRBD1	TRBJ1-2	15	-	CASSYPGTGLYGYTF	TGTGCCAGCAGTTACCCCGGGACAGGGCTCTATGGCTACACCTTC
TRBV28	-	TRBJ2-5	10	-	CATKEETQYF	TGTGCCACCAAAGAAGAGACCCAGTACTTC
TRBV6-1	-	TRBJ2-1	17	-	CASSERGTTSSYNEQFF	TGTGCCAGCAGTGAAAGGGGGACAACGAGCTCCTACAATGAGCAGTTCTTC
TRBV19	-	TRBJ1-1	15	-	CASDEGTLMNTEAFF	TGTGCCAGTGATGAAGGTACATTAATGAACACTGAAGCTTTCTTT
TRBV2	-	TRBJ2-4	15	-	CASSERAARMDIQYF	TGTGCCAGCAGTGAACGGGCAGCTCGGATGGACATTCAGTACTTC
TRBV6-2/TRBV6-3	TRBD2	TRBJ2-7	16	-	CASSSPGGPSSYEQYF	TGTGCCAGCAGTTCCCCGGGGGGACCCAGCTCCTACGAGCAGTACTTC